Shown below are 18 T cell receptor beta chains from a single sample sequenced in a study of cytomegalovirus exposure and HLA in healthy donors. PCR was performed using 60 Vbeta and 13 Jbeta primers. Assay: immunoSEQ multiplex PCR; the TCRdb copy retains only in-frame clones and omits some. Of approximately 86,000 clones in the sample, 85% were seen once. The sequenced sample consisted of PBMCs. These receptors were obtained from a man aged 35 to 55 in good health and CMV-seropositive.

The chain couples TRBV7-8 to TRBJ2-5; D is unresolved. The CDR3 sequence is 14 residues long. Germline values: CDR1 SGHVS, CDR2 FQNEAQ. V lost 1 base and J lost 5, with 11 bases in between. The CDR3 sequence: CASSLVSRLETQYF. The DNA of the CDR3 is TGTGCCAGCAGCTTAGTTTCCAGGTTGGAGACCCAGTACTTC.

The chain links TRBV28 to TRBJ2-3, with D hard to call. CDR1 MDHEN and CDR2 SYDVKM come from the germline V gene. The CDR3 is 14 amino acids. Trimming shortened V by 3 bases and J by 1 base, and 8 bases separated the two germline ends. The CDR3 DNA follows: TGTGCCAGCAGTTTTGTGGCAGGCACAGATACGCAGTATTTT. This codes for CASSFVAGTDTQYF.

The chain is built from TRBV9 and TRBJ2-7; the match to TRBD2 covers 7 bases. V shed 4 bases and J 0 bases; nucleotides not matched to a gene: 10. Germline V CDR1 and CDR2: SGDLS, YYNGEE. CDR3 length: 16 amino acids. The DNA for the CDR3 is TGTGCCAGCAGCCAAACCTCCGGGACTAACTCCTACGAGCAGTACTTC. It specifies CASSQTSGTNSYEQYF. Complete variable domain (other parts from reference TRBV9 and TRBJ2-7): DSGVTQTPKHLITATGQRVTLRCSPRSGDLSVYWYQQSLDQGLQFLIQYYNGEERAKGNILERFSAQQFPDLHSELNLSSLELGDSALYFCASSQTSGTNSYEQYFGPGTRLTVT.

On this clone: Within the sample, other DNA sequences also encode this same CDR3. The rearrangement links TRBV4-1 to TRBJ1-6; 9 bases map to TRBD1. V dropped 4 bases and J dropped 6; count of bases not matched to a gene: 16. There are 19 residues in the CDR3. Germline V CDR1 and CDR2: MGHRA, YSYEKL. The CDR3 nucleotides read TGCGCCAGCAGCCCTACCCTGGGACAGGGCTTTGACCCTAATTCACCCCTCCACTTT. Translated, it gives CASSPTLGQGFDPNSPLHF.

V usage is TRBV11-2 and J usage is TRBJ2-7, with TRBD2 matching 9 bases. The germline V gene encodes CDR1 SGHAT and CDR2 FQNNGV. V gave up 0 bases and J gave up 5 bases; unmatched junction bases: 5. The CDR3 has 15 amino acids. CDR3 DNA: TGTGCCAGCAGCTTAGAGAGCGGGAGGACGAACGAGCAGTACTTC. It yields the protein CASSLESGRTNEQYF.

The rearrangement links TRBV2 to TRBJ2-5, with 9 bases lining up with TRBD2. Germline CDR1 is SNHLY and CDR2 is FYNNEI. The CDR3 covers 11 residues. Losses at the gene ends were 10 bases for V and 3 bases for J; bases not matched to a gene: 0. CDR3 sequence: CATSGKETQYF. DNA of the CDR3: TGTGCCACTAGCGGGAAAGAGACCCAGTACTTC.

The CDR3 nucleotides are TGTGCCAGCAGTGTGCCGGCCGGACGGGGCAATGAGCAGTTCTTC. Its protein product is CASSVPAGRGNEQFF. The gene calls are TRBV6-1 and TRBJ2-1; possible D gene TRBD2, 5 bases. The CDR3 covers 15 residues. The V gene lost 4 bases and the J gene lost 6 bases, with 16 bases spanning the gap. Germline lookup yields CDR1 MNHNS and CDR2 SASEGT.

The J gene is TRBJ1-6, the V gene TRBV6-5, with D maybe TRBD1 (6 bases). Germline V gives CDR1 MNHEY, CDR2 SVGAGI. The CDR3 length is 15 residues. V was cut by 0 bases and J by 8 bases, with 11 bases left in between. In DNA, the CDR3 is TGTGCCAGCAGTTACTCGACAGGCCTCCATTCACCCCTCCACTTT. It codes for CASSYSTGLHSPLHF.

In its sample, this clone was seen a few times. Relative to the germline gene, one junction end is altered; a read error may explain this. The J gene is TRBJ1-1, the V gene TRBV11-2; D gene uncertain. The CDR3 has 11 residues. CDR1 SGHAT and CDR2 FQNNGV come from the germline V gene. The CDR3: CASSLAGGWYF. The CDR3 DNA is TGTGCCAGCAGCTTAGCTGGCGGGTGGTACTTT.

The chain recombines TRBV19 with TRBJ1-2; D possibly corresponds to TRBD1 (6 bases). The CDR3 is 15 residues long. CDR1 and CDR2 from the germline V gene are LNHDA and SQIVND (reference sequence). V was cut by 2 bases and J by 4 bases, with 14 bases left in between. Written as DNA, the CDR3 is TGTGCCAGTAGTATAATCGCCAGGGGCGTCTATGGCTACACCTTC. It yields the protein CASSIIARGVYGYTF.

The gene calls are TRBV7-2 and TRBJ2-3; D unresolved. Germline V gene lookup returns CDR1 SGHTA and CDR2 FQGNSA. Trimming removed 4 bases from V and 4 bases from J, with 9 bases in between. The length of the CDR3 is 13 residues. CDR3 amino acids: CASSSGLPDTQYF. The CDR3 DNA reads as TGTGCCAGCAGCTCAGGTCTCCCAGATACGCAGTATTTT.

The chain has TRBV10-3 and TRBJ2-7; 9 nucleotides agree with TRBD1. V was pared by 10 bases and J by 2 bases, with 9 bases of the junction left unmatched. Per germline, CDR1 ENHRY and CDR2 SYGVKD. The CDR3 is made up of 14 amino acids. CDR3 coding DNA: TGTGCCACCCGAAAACAGGGGGCAACCTACGAGCAGTACTTC. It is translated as CATRKQGATYEQYF.

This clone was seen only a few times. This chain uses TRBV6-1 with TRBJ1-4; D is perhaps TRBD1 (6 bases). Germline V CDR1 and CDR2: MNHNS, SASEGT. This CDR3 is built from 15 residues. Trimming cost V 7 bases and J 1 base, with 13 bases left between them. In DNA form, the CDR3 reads TGTGCCAGCATCCCGAGGGGGGGAACTAATGAAAAACTGTTTTTT. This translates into CASIPRGGTNEKLFF.

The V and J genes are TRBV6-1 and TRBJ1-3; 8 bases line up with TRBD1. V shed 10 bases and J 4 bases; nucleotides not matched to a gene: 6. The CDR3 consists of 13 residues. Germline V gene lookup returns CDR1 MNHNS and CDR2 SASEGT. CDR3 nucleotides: TGTGCCATCGAACAGGGGGGAGGAAACACCATATATTTT. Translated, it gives CAIEQGGGNTIYF.

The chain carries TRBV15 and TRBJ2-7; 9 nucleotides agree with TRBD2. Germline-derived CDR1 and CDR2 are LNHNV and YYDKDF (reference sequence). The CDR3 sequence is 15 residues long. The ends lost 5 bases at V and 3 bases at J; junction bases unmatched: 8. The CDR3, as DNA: TGTGCCACCAGCCGTTCGGCGGGGGGGGGCTACGAGCAGTACTTC. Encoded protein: CATSRSAGGGYEQYF. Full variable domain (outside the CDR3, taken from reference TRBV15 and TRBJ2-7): DAMVIQNPRYQVTQFGKPVTLSCSQTLNHNVMYWYQQKSSQAPKLLFHYYDKDFNNEADTPDNFQSRRPNTSFCFLDIRSPGLGDTAMYLCATSRSAGGGYEQYFGPGTRLTVT.

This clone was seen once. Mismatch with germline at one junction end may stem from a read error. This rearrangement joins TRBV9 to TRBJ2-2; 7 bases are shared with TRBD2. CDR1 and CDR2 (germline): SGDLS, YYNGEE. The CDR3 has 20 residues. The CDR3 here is CASSVVRTSDRNTQHRGAVF. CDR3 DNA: TGTGCCAGCAGCGTAGTTCGCACTAGCGACAGAAATACCCAACACCGGGGAGCTGTTTTT.

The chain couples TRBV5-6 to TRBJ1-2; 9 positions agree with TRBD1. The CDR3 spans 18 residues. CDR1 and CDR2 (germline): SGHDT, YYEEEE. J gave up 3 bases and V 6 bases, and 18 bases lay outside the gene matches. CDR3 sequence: CASNADGTGIPMDYGYTF. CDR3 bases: TGTGCCAGCAACGCGGACGGGACAGGGATCCCGATGGACTATGGCTACACCTTC.

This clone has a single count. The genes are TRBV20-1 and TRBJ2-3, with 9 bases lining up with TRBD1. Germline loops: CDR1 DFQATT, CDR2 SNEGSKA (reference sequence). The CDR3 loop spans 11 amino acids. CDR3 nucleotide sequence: TGCAGCGGACAGGGGACAGATACGCAGTATTTT. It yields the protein CSGQGTDTQYF.